This T cell receptor (beta chain) is drawn from a study of OX40 agonist ivuxolimab in advanced cancers. Concerning the study at large: Ivuxolimab, which targeted the costimulatory receptor OX40 (CD134), was an agonistic, fully human IgG2 monoclonal antibody. Intravenous ivuxolimab was administered to patients every 2 weeks at six dose levels: 0.01, 0.1, 0.3, 1.5, 3 and 10 mg/kg. Of the approximately 50 dose-escalation patients, hepatocellular carcinoma was present in around 20, melanoma in around 15, renal cell carcinoma in 9 and head and neck cancer in 9. A male proportion of 82.7% and a mean age of 60 years, ranging from roughly 23 to 79, were recorded for the dose-escalation cohort. Prior anti-PD-1, anti-PD-L1 or anti-CTLA-4 therapy was permitted, and checkpoint inhibitors had been received by 30% to 40% of dose-escalation patients. Partial responses occurred in three dose-escalation patients: two with cutaneous melanoma and one with hepatocellular carcinoma. Peripheral TCRbeta sequencing was intended to test whether TCR sequence diversity was altered and clonal T-cell expansion was caused by ivuxolimab. The paper covers the monotherapy dose-escalation part of the phase I ivuxolimab trial, which included N ≈ 50 patients. The paper's findings and limits, for the study overall: In the 0.1-3.0 mg/kg groups, partial responders were among the patients with the lowest normalized peripheral clonal expansion, particularly in CD8+ T cells. After ivuxolimab, CD8+ T cells had more expanded clones than CD4+ T cells on average. At doses from 0.1 to 3.0 mg/kg, clonal expansion was seen in both CD4+ and CD8+ blood T cells between baseline and week 6. Low levels of normalized T-cell clonal expansion were also seen in some nonresponding patients. The antigen specificity of the clonally expanded peripheral T cells was not determined.

Patients with autoimmune disease history or receiving systemic immunosuppression were excluded from the trial. Peripheral blood for TCR sequencing was collected from all dose cohorts at baseline, on cycle 4 day 1, and on cycle 7 day 1. The samples were drawn from a first-in-human, open-label, multicenter phase I dose-escalation trial of ivuxolimab. The trial enrolled adults with locally advanced or metastatic head and neck squamous cell, hepatocellular, melanoma or renal cell carcinoma. Before TCR sequencing, CD4+ T cells and CD8+ T cells were sorted from peripheral blood as separate populations. CDR1 and CDR2, looked up from the germline V gene, are MDHEN and SYDVKM. Trimming removed 6 bases from V and 4 bases from J; the gene matches leave 5 bases unexplained. Spanning cysteine to phenylalanine, the CDR3 consists of 14 amino acids. This entry keeps only the CDR3 DNA: 42 bases, framed from base 1.

Of note for this clone: Its cognate antigen has yet to be identified. No base qualities exist here, and no much larger clone lies one base off it.

To sequence the TCRbeta CDR3 region, genomic DNA was isolated from the sorted cells. The immunoSEQ Assay was used to sequence the TCRbeta CDR3 regions. TCRdb retrieved this table from immuneACCESS and kept in-frame rearrangements only. Not all clones are present; in checked studies, unresolved V genes account for under half, and no reason is known for the remainder. In this sample the table shows more than 90,000 clones, about 79% of which occur a single time. The leading ten clones occupy more than 1.2% of the sample. The receptor's source is an adult with an advanced solid tumor such as melanoma, head and neck, liver or kidney cancer. The V gene is TRBV28 and the J gene is TRBJ2-3, and 9 junction bases match TRBD2. The input for sequencing was CD4+ or CD8+ T cells sorted from blood, taken in a trial of the OX40 agonist ivuxolimab. CDR3 reads: CASRVAGVADTQYF. The DNA reads as follows: TGTGCCAGCAGAGTAGCGGGAGTGGCAGATACGCAGTATTTT.